The source of this T cell receptor beta chain is a study of blood T cell repertoires in COVID-19. Whole-study context: Samples of COVID-19 (acute and convalescent) were obtained from the United States, Italy and Spain. Nucleic acid was either cDNA or gDNA, and it came from T cells, B-cell-depleted T cells, or PBMCs.

Authors' data handling: Quantification of nucleated cells was approximated via reference gene primer amplification. Method: immunoSEQ multiplex PCR; TCRdb's copy keeps in-frame clones and lacks some. The V and J calls and clone size were taken over from that table, and D and trimming were inferred from the DNA. Here the sample spans some 70,000 clones, 87% being singletons. The sequence was collected from a man between 45 and 60 years old with active COVID-19. The sample consisted of peripheral blood.

DNA for the CDR3: TGTGCCAGCAGTTCCAGGGTGTATAATTCACCCCTCCACTTT. Translating gives CASSSRVYNSPLHF. The chain combines TRBV6-5 with TRBJ1-6; D perhaps matches TRBD1 (5 bases). The germline V and J ends were trimmed by 4 bases and 4 bases, with 8 bases remaining between them. Germline V gene data show CDR1 as MNHEY and CDR2 as SVGAGI. CDR3 size: 14 residues.